This TCR delta chain was found in a study of gammadelta T cells in human blood. The CDR3 runs 18 residues. Per the germline V gene, CDR1 is NSMFDY and CDR2 is ISSIKDK. Trimming pared 4 bases from V and 0 bases from J, leaving 25 bases between. TCRdb re-called the RT-PCR reads via CATT. In the table there are 1,400 to 1,500 delta-chain clones, roughly 17% of which are singletons. Findings and limits, study-wide: Right after birth, innate γδ T cells reportedly expanded polyclonally after microbial exposure.

In its sample, this clone ranks as medium-sized. Its antigen remains unidentified. The chain couples TRAV29/DV5 to TRDJ1; D gene ambiguous. The sample consisted of non-Vgamma9Vdelta2 gamma-delta T cells from infant blood. The TCR was taken from a human donor. CDR3 nucleotide sequence: TGTGCAGCACTCCAATTACGGTCCGGTGGCTATTACACCGATAAACTCATCTTT. Amino acids: CAALQLRSGGYYTDKLIF.